The 17 T cell receptor beta chains given below trace back to one sample, sequenced in a study of blood T cell repertoires in COVID-19. Some clones are missing from TCRdb's copy, which holds only in-frame ones; the method was immunoSEQ multiplex PCR. Here the sample spans about 320,000 clones, 88% being singletons. The sample comprised PBMCs or T cells enriched from blood (not recorded which). The receptor source for this set is a young man who had recovered from COVID-19.

The chain uses TRBV6-5 and TRBJ1-5; D is unclear. The CDR3 spans 13 residues. The germline CDR1 and CDR2 sequences are MNHEY and SVGAGI. V was pared by 7 bases and J by 3 bases, with 10 bases between. The CDR3 spells CASIQEFNQPQHF. For the CDR3, the DNA is TGTGCCAGCATCCAGGAATTCAATCAGCCCCAGCATTTT.

The chain carries TRBV7-9 and TRBJ1-1; D is perhaps TRBD1 (5 bases). This CDR3 spans 14 amino acids. V shed 7 bases and J shed 4 bases, with 16 bases lying between them. The germline gives CDR1 SEHNR, CDR2 FQNEAQ (reference sequence). Here the CDR3 DNA reads TGTGCCAGCAACCGACCTCAGGGAAGCACTGAAGCTTTCTTT. Protein: CASNRPQGSTEAFF.

This chain uses TRBV5-6 with TRBJ2-2; 13 nucleotides line up with TRBD2. Trimming cost V 2 bases and J 5 bases; bases outside gene matches: 6. This CDR3 region has 17 residues. CDR1 SGHDT and CDR2 YYEEEE come from the germline V gene. CDR3 sequence (DNA): TGTGCCAGCAGCTTAGGACTAGCGGGGGACTTAACCGGGGAGCTGTTTTTT. Translating it yields CASSLGLAGDLTGELFF.

This clone was found once. V and J are TRBV9 and TRBJ2-1; 11 bases line up with TRBD1. The V gene end was trimmed by 0 bases and the J gene end by 6 bases; junction bases not matched to a gene: 5. CDR1 is SGDLS, CDR2 YYNGEE, per germline. The CDR3 covers 16 residues. The CDR3 nucleotides read TGTGCCAGCAGCGTAGCAGGACAGGGGGCGCTCAATGAGCAGTTCTTC. Protein product: CASSVAGQGALNEQFF.

The V call is TRBV5-1, the J call TRBJ2-2, with D possibly TRBD1 on 6 matching bases. In germline, CDR1 is SGHRS, CDR2 YFSETQ. V dropped 0 bases and J dropped 0 bases, with 12 bases sitting between them. This CDR3 comprises 17 residues. DNA of the CDR3: TGCGCCAGCAGCTTGGAGTGGGCAGGGGCGAACACCGGGGAGCTGTTTTTT. Translating it yields CASSLEWAGANTGELFF.

Concerning this clone: The same CDR3 arises from other DNA sequences in this sample as well. CDR3 sequence reads: CASSLGGEVTDTQYF. The CDR3 DNA reads TGTGCCAGCAGCTTGGGCGGGGAAGTGACAGATACGCAGTATTTT. This rearrangement joins TRBV5-4 to TRBJ2-3; the D gene is possibly TRBD2 (6 bases). Trimming removed 0 bases at V and 3 bases at J, with 11 bases between. The CDR3 spans 15 residues. CDR1 is SGHNT and CDR2 is YYREEE in the germline V gene (reference sequence). The complete variable domain, with remaining parts taken from reference TRBV5-4 and TRBJ2-3, reads ETGVTQSPTHLIKTRGQQVTLRCSSQSGHNTVSWYQQALGQGPQFIFQYYREEENGRGNFPPRFSGLQFPNYSSELNVNALELDDSALYLCASSLGGEVTDTQYFGPGTRLTVL.

V is TRBV19 and J is TRBJ2-1; 7 nucleotides agree with TRBD2. The CDR3 spans 12 residues. The V gene end was trimmed by 3 bases and the J gene end by 12 bases; junction bases not matched to a gene: 5. The germline V gene has CDR1 LNHDA and CDR2 SQIVND (reference sequence). CDR3 coding DNA: TGTGCCAGTAGTATTCAAACTAGCGCGCAGTTCTTC. It yields the protein CASSIQTSAQFF.

This rearrangement joins TRBV7-7 to TRBJ2-2, with D maybe TRBD1 (7 bases). The CDR3 sequence is 15 residues long. V dropped 6 bases and J dropped 5 bases, with 16 bases sitting between them. Germline values: CDR1 SSHAT, CDR2 FNYEAQ (reference sequence). The CDR3 sequence: CASSWRQGGTGELFF. In DNA, the CDR3 is TGTGCCAGCAGTTGGAGGCAGGGGGGAACCGGGGAGCTGTTTTTT.

The V and J genes are TRBV2 and TRBJ1-6, with TRBD1 matching 9 bases. The CDR3 has 15 residues. The germline CDR1 and CDR2 sequences are SNHLY and FYNNEI. J was trimmed by 10 bases and V by 6 bases; bases with no gene match: 10. The chain's CDR3 is CASRGPTGGDSPLHF. The CDR3 DNA follows: TGTGCCAGCAGGGGACCGACAGGGGGGGACTCACCCCTCCACTTT.

The V gene is TRBV6-5, the J gene TRBJ1-2; 7 nucleotides match TRBD1. This CDR3 spans 13 amino acids. With 5 bases clipped from V and 4 bases from J, the junction kept 4 bases outside the gene matches. Germline values: CDR1 MNHEY, CDR2 SVGAGI. The CDR3 loop is CASSRDRAYGYTF. DNA of the CDR3: TGTGCCAGCAGTCGCGACAGGGCCTATGGCTACACCTTC.

The chain combines TRBV28 with TRBJ2-7; TRBD2 matches 13 bases. The CDR3 has 18 amino acids. With V trimmed by 5 bases and J by 3 bases, 13 bases remained unmatched. Germline-derived CDR1 and CDR2 are MDHEN and SYDVKM. The CDR3 coding sequence is TGTGCCAGCAGTACACGAAGAACCGGGACTAGCGGGGTCTACGAGCAGTACTTC. This translates into CASSTRRTGTSGVYEQYF.

The chain is built from TRBV10-3 and TRBJ2-1; 8 bases match TRBD2. The germline gives CDR1 ENHRY, CDR2 SYGVKD. V shed 3 bases, J shed 9 bases, and the junction held 10 bases outside the gene matches. This CDR3 is built from 15 residues. The CDR3 is CAISDIGGVFGEQFF. As DNA, the CDR3 is TGTGCCATCAGTGACATCGGGGGGGTATTTGGTGAGCAGTTCTTC.

The chain uses TRBV5-4 and TRBJ1-6; 11 nucleotides agree with TRBD1. Germline loops: CDR1 SGHNT, CDR2 YYREEE (reference sequence). Trimming took 0 bases from V and 10 from J; bases not matched to a gene: 9. There are 17 residues in the CDR3. Written as DNA, the CDR3 is TGTGCCAGCAGCTTGGCCGGTGGACAGGGGGCTTTGTCACCCCTCCACTTT. Protein product: CASSLAGGQGALSPLHF.

This chain links TRBV19 with TRBJ1-4, with 7 bases lining up with TRBD1. V lost 7 bases and J lost 8; bases outside the gene matches: 7. The V gene's germline CDR1 is LNHDA and CDR2 SQIVND (reference sequence). This CDR3 comprises 13 residues. CDR3 sequence (DNA): TGTGCCAGTACCCTACGGACAGGAGAAAAACTGTTTTTT. It is translated as CASTLRTGEKLFF.

The rearrangement joins TRBV5-1 to TRBJ1-1; possible D gene TRBD1, 5 bases. CDR1 is SGHRS and CDR2 is YFSETQ in the germline V gene. CDR3 length equals 14 residues. V lost 4 bases and J 5 bases, leaving 15 bases between the germline ends. The CDR3: CASSQTIGGTEAFF. Written as DNA, the CDR3 is TGCGCCAGCAGCCAGACAATCGGGGGAACTGAAGCTTTCTTT.

This chain connects TRBV5-1 to TRBJ2-2; the match to TRBD2 covers 10 bases. V shed 4 bases, J shed 5 bases, and the junction held 8 bases outside the gene matches. The CDR3 covers 16 residues. Germline assignment: CDR1 SGHRS and CDR2 YFSETQ. The CDR3 loop is CASSPEGLAWTGELFF. The CDR3 DNA sequence: TGCGCCAGCAGCCCGGAGGGACTAGCGTGGACCGGGGAGCTGTTTTTT.

Here the CDR3 DNA reads TGCGCCAGCAGCCCCTCAAGGGGGGGGCAAGAGACCCAGTACTTC. Translated: CASSPSRGGQETQYF. The V gene is TRBV5-1, the J gene TRBJ2-5; D possibly corresponds to TRBD2 (7 bases). CDR1 and CDR2 from the germline V gene are SGHRS and YFSETQ. V lost 4 bases to trimming and J lost 2 bases, with 15 bases between them. The CDR3 loop spans 15 amino acids.